Following are 10 T cell receptor beta chains from one sample sequenced in a study of T cell responses to AZD1222 COVID-19 vaccine. This table comes from immunoSEQ multiplex PCR, and its TCRdb copy is limited to in-frame clones, with some not included. The sample lists 110,000 to 150,000 clones; under 95% were seen once. This sample comprised peripheral blood, obtained 28 days after the second AZD1222 dose. The receptors shown here come from an adult who received the AZD1222 COVID-19 vaccine.

The V gene is TRBV14, the J gene TRBJ1-1, with a possible D match to TRBD1 (5 bases). The germline gives CDR1 SGHDN, CDR2 FVKESK. V lost 0 bases and J lost 10, with 9 bases in between. CDR3 length equals 12 residues. Here the CDR3 DNA reads TGTGCCAGCAGCCAAGATTGGGGCGCAGCTTTCTTT. Translation gives CASSQDWGAAFF.

Concerning this clone: One end of the junction does not line up with germline, which may come from a read error. This sequence joins TRBV7-7 and TRBJ2-1, with TRBD2 as a possible D gene (6 bases). Germline V CDR1 and CDR2: SSHAT, FNYEAQ (reference sequence). The CDR3 length is 15 residues. In DNA, the CDR3 is TGTGCTAGCAGCTTGTTCTTAGCGGCCTACAATGAACAGTTCTTC. It encodes CASSLFLAAYNEQFF.

This chain uses TRBV19 with TRBJ2-1, with 11 bases that match TRBD2. V dropped 6 bases and J dropped 0; count of bases not matched to a gene: 10. Germline V gene lookup returns CDR1 LNHDA and CDR2 SQIVND (reference sequence). The CDR3 is 18 residues long. The CDR3 spells CASRRPGTSGSSYNEQFF. Here the CDR3 DNA reads TGTGCCAGTAGACGCCCCGGGACTAGCGGTAGCTCCTACAATGAGCAGTTCTTC.

This chain links TRBV6-6 with TRBJ2-1; a weak D match, TRBD1 (6 bases). CDR3 size: 12 residues. CDR1 is MNHNY and CDR2 is SVGAGI in the germline V gene (reference sequence). V was shortened by 6 bases and J by 9 bases, with 12 bases between the two germline ends. Written as DNA, the CDR3 is TGTGCCAGCAGCCAGGGACAACGTGAGCAGTTCTTC. This translates into CASSQGQREQFF.

The chain recombines TRBV5-1 with TRBJ1-2; 8 bases agree with TRBD1. CDR1 is SGHRS and CDR2 is YFSETQ in the germline V gene. There are 15 residues in the CDR3. The V and J ends lost 6 bases and 6 bases, in that order; junction bases with no gene match: 13. CDR3 DNA: TGCGCCAGCAAAACCCAGGCGGACAGGGTAGATGGCTACACCTTC. It encodes CASKTQADRVDGYTF.

This clone showed up just once. This chain links TRBV11-2 with TRBJ2-7, with D maybe TRBD2 (6 bases). CDR1 and CDR2 (germline): SGHAT, FQNNGV. Trimming left V 2 bases short and J 2 bases short, with 22 bases between. The CDR3 runs to 18 residues. The CDR3 DNA reads as TGTGCCAGCAGCTTATCCGAGGCCGGGAGACTTCGAACCTACGAGCAGTACTTC. The encoded protein is CASSLSEAGRLRTYEQYF.

The chain is built from TRBV5-1 and TRBJ1-2; D ambiguous. CDR3 length: 14 amino acids. V dropped 3 bases and J dropped 8 bases, with 17 bases sitting between them. CDR1 SGHRS and CDR2 YFSETQ come from the germline V gene. The CDR3 sequence is CASSSMTSLEGYTF. CDR3 sequence (DNA): TGCGCCAGCAGCTCCATGACGAGCCTCGAGGGCTACACCTTC.

This clone was found once. This chain joins TRBV5-8 and TRBJ1-2, with D tentatively TRBD1 (5 bases). CDR3 size: 13 residues. Trimming pared 4 bases from V and 2 bases from J, leaving 9 bases between. In germline, CDR1 is SGHTS, CDR2 YDEGEE. The CDR3 nucleotides read TGTGCCAGCAGCCCCACAGGAAACTATGGCTACACCTTC. Its translation is CASSPTGNYGYTF.

CDR3 region: CASSRRGGMNTEAFF. The CDR3 DNA is TGTGCCAGCAGCCGCCGGGGGGGTATGAACACTGAAGCTTTCTTT. The gene calls are TRBV4-2 and TRBJ1-1; D is possibly TRBD1 (5 bases). This CDR3 is 15 amino acids long. Germline V gene sequence: CDR1 LGHNA, CDR2 YNFKEQ. Trimming pared 4 bases from V and 0 bases from J, leaving 12 bases between.

The V and J genes are TRBV27 and TRBJ1-4, with a possible D match to TRBD1 (6 bases). V was shortened by 3 bases and J by 7 bases, with 12 bases between the two germline ends. The CDR3 totals 14 residues. Germline assignment: CDR1 MNHEY and CDR2 SMNVEV (reference sequence). CDR3 protein: CASSFRGAGEKLFF. In DNA form, the CDR3 reads TGTGCCAGCAGTTTTCGGGGGGCTGGTGAAAAACTGTTTTTT.